Sequencing of this T cell receptor beta chain was carried out in a study of blood T cell repertoires in COVID-19. Study context: COVID-19 samples, acute and convalescent, were from the United States, Italy and Spain. In each case, the material was cDNA or gDNA derived from T cells, B-cell-depleted T cells, or PBMCs.

The V end was cut by 0 bases, the J end by 6 bases, with 5 bases between. Germline loops: CDR1 SEHNR, CDR2 FQNEAQ (reference sequence). The CDR3 runs 12 residues. Details on this clone: Within the sample, other DNA sequences also encode this same CDR3.

Enrolled through a virtual design, the participants were between roughly 18 and 95 years of age and came from fewer than 30 US areas. Authors' analysis steps: Nucleated cell counts were estimated from reference gene primer amplification. Assay: immunoSEQ multiplex PCR; the TCRdb copy retains only in-frame clones and omits some. D and trimming were read from the DNA, whereas the V and J calls and clone size are those reported in that table. The table lists 150,000 to 200,000 clones, more than 75% of them singletons. The sequencing sample was made of PBMCs or T cells enriched from blood (not recorded which). The V gene is TRBV7-9, the J gene TRBJ1-1; no clear D. This clonotype was obtained from a woman between 50 and 59 years old who had recovered from COVID-19. CDR3 in DNA: TGTGCCAGCAGCTTAGCCGGGGCTGAAGCTTTCTTT. Protein product: CASSLAGAEAFF.